The subject of this entry is one T cell receptor (beta chain). This entry comes from a study of CD8+ T cells in alopecia areata. Study-wide background: Oral tofacitinib (5 to 10 mg twice daily) was administered to treated patients.

As for treatment: oral pan-JAK inhibitor, 5-10 mg twice daily. Extraction of RNA preceded its reverse transcription into cDNA, which served as the sequencing template. Produced via immunoSEQ multiplex PCR; TCRdb's table is partial and in-frame only. The sample holds about 210,000 clones, more than 55% seen once. This CDR3 comprises 15 residues. CDR1 is SGDLS and CDR2 is YYNGEE in the germline V gene. V lost 0 bases, J lost 5 bases, and 14 bases lay in between. The source is a human donor with alopecia areata. V and J are TRBV9 and TRBJ2-5; a possible D gene is TRBD2 (6 bases). The material sequenced was CD4+ T cells sorted from blood, taken between weeks 44 and 45, from a patient treated with tofacitinib. DNA for the CDR3: TGTGCCAGCAGCGTAGTCGGGGGAGAAGTCGAGACCCAGTACTTC. Translation gives CASSVVGGEVETQYF. Combining the CDR3 with reference TRBV9 and TRBJ2-5 gives the whole variable domain DSGVTQTPKHLITATGQRVTLRCSPRSGDLSVYWYQQSLDQGLQFLIQYYNGEERAKGNILERFSAQQFPDLHSELNLSSLELGDSALYFCASSVVGGEVETQYFGPGTRLLVL.